The clone carrying this T cell receptor (beta chain) was counted a few times. Its cognate antigen is unknown. The data are from a study of shared clonotypes between healthy human individuals. General study findings and limits: Generation probabilities were higher for clonotypes shared across all four sorted-subset donors than for unshared ones.

The ends were cut back, 6 bases at V and 7 bases at J, with 22 bases in the middle. The CDR3 has 15 amino acids. Per germline, CDR1 SGHRS and CDR2 YFSETQ. Every subset had its genomic DNA shared out evenly among several immunoSEQ plates. Sequencing was performed with immunoSEQ multiplex PCR; in TCRdb, only in-frame clones are kept and a portion is missing. The data hold about 1.1 million clones, with about 80% observed a single time. The sample consisted of memory CD4+ T cells from PBMCs. Stated subset: CD45RA-negative fraction. The J gene is TRBJ1-1, the V gene TRBV5-1; TRBD1 is a possible D gene (5 bases). This receptor was identified in a man younger than 30 in good health. Some clones in this sample may be carry-over from other donors' samples. CDR3 sequence reads: CASTPRSGSYSEAFF. The CDR3 region has the DNA TGCGCCAGCACCCCGAGATCAGGGTCGTATAGTGAAGCTTTCTTT.